One and the same sample provided the 28 T cell receptor beta chains below, sequenced in a study of cytomegalovirus exposure and HLA in healthy donors. The PCR made use of 60 Vbeta and 13 Jbeta primers. Clones were read by immunoSEQ multiplex PCR, and TCRdb kept only the in-frame ones, dropping some. The specimen's table records about 130,000 clones. The sequenced material came from PBMCs. These receptors were obtained from a man aged 35 to 55 in good health and CMV-seronegative.

V and J are TRBV11-2 and TRBJ2-5, with 9 bases matching TRBD2. Per the germline V gene, CDR1 is SGHAT and CDR2 is FQNNGV. J gave up 2 bases and V 5 bases, and 9 bases lay outside the gene matches. The CDR3 is 16 amino acids. The CDR3 DNA follows: TGTGCCAGCAGCCCCTGGACTAGCGCACGACAAGAGACCCAGTACTTC. Protein product: CASSPWTSARQETQYF. Looking up the rest from reference TRBV11-2 and TRBJ2-5 gives the full variable domain: EAGVAQSPRYKIIEKRQSVAFWCNPISGHATLYWYQQILGQGPKLLIQFQNNGVVDDSQLPKDRFSAERLKGVDSTLKIQPAKLEDSAVYLCASSPWTSARQETQYFGPGTRLLVL.

V is TRBV5-6 and J is TRBJ2-3, with TRBD2 as a possible D gene (7 bases). This CDR3 has 14 amino acids. Germline CDR1 is SGHDT and CDR2 is YYEEEE. The V end lost 0 bases, the J end lost 5 bases, and 10 bases lay between the germline ends. CDR3 nucleotide sequence: TGTGCCAGCAGCTTGGGGGGGGGCGGAGATACGCAGTATTTT. Protein: CASSLGGGGDTQYF.

V and J are TRBV10-1 and TRBJ2-7, with 8 bases lining up with TRBD1. The CDR3 consists of 14 residues. The junction had 8 bases not matched to a gene; V was cut back by 3 bases and J by 7 bases. The germline gives CDR1 WNHNN, CDR2 SYGVQD (reference sequence). This CDR3 is CASSESGGNWEQYF. The DNA for the CDR3 is TGCGCCAGCAGTGAATCAGGGGGCAATTGGGAGCAGTACTTC.

The chain couples TRBV30 to TRBJ2-1; 9 positions match TRBD1. CDR1 is GTSNPN and CDR2 is SVGIG in the germline V gene (reference sequence). CDR3 length: 15 amino acids. V lost 0 bases, J lost 4 bases, and 4 bases stayed unmatched. In nucleotides, the CDR3 is TGTGCCTGGAGTGTAGGGACAGGGATGTACAATGAGCAGTTCTTC. It encodes CAWSVGTGMYNEQFF. The full variable domain, completed using reference TRBV30 and TRBJ2-1, is SQTIHQWPATLVQPVGSPLSLECTVEGTSNPNLYWYRQAAGRGLQLLFYSVGIGQISSEVPQNLSASRPQDRQFILSSKKLLLSDSGFYLCAWSVGTGMYNEQFFGPGTRLTVL.

CDR3 sequence (DNA): TGCGCCAGCCGATCCTTGACAAACTCTGGAAACACCATATATTTT. Its protein is CASRSLTNSGNTIYF. The chain employs TRBV5-1 and TRBJ1-3; D uncertain. CDR1 is SGHRS, CDR2 YFSETQ, per germline. The CDR3 is 15 amino acids. The V and J ends lost 7 bases and 0 bases respectively, with 14 bases between them.

The V and J genes are TRBV19 and TRBJ1-4; TRBD1 matches at 9 bases. V was pared by 3 bases and J by 7 bases, with 9 bases of the junction left unmatched. Per the germline V gene, CDR1 is LNHDA and CDR2 is SQIVND (reference sequence). The CDR3 consists of 16 residues. CDR3 nucleotide sequence: TGTGCCAGTAGTATCCCCCCCACAGGGGGCGGTGAAAAACTGTTTTTT. Protein product: CASSIPPTGGGEKLFF.

The chain recombines TRBV7-2 with TRBJ2-3, with D possibly TRBD2 on 5 matching bases. This CDR3 contains 11 residues. In germline, CDR1 is SGHTA, CDR2 FQGNSA. Trimming took off 11 bases at V and 7 bases at J, with 13 bases between the two ends. The CDR3 here is CACGPVHTQYF. CDR3 bases: TGTGCCTGCGGGCCGGTGCATACGCAGTATTTT. Full variable domain (remainder filled in from reference TRBV7-2 and TRBJ2-3): GAGVSQSPSNKVTEKGKDVELRCDPISGHTALYWYRQSLGQGLEFLIYFQGNSAPDKSGLPSDRFSAERTGGSVSTLTIQRTQQEDSAVYLCACGPVHTQYFGPGTRLTVL.

The chain couples TRBV28 to TRBJ2-7; D remains unclear. V lost 5 bases, J lost 3 bases, and 17 bases lay in between. Germline assignment: CDR1 MDHEN and CDR2 SYDVKM. This CDR3 is built from 15 residues. CDR3 sequence: CASSQAGSNVYEQYF. As DNA, the CDR3 is TGTGCCAGCAGTCAGGCCGGATCGAACGTCTACGAGCAGTACTTC.

The rearrangement links TRBV5-1 to TRBJ2-5, with 9 positions matching TRBD2. Trimming cost V 0 bases and J 3 bases; bases outside gene matches: 3. The CDR3 has 15 amino acids. Germline V gene sequence: CDR1 SGHRS, CDR2 YFSETQ. Written as DNA, the CDR3 is TGCGCCAGCAGCTTGGTGTCTAGCGGGAAAGAGACCCAGTACTTC. It yields the protein CASSLVSSGKETQYF.

V usage is TRBV28 and J usage is TRBJ2-5, with a possible D match to TRBD1 (5 bases). The CDR3 extends over 14 amino acids. Trimming took off 2 bases at V and 1 base at J, with 8 bases between the two ends. CDR1 is MDHEN and CDR2 is SYDVKM in the germline V gene. This CDR3 is CASSLRTGQETQYF. The CDR3 DNA is TGTGCCAGCAGTTTACGTACAGGCCAAGAGACCCAGTACTTC.

V is TRBV5-1 and J is TRBJ2-7; weak D call: TRBD1 (6 bases). The germline gives CDR1 SGHRS, CDR2 YFSETQ. Trimming pared 4 bases from V and 3 bases from J, leaving 14 bases between. CDR3 length equals 14 residues. The CDR3 loop reads CASSQPGQVYEQYF. As DNA, the CDR3 is TGCGCCAGCAGCCAACCGGGACAAGTCTACGAGCAGTACTTC.

The V and J genes are TRBV11-3 and TRBJ2-2; 7 nucleotides align to TRBD2. Losses at the gene ends were 8 bases for V and 1 base for J; bases not matched to a gene: 10. The CDR3 is 16 amino acids. Germline V gene data show CDR1 as SGHNT and CDR2 as YENEEA. The CDR3 sequence: CASGGVAEVNTGELFF. For the CDR3, the DNA is TGTGCCAGCGGGGGGGTAGCGGAGGTGAACACCGGGGAGCTGTTTTTT.

This chain uses TRBV5-1 with TRBJ2-3; TRBD2 matches at 9 bases. Germline-derived CDR1 and CDR2 are SGHRS and YFSETQ. This CDR3 is 16 amino acids long. With 4 bases clipped from V and 4 bases from J, the junction kept 10 bases outside the gene matches. The CDR3, as DNA: TGCGCCAGCAGCCCTTGGCAAGCGGGAGGCCCAGATACGCAGTATTTT. Its translation: CASSPWQAGGPDTQYF. Combining the CDR3 with reference TRBV5-1 and TRBJ2-3 gives the whole variable domain KAGVTQTPRYLIKTRGQQVTLSCSPISGHRSVSWYQQTPGQGLQFLFEYFSETQRNKGNFPGRFSGRQFSNSRSEMNVSTLELGDSALYLCASSPWQAGGPDTQYFGPGTRLTVL.

V gene TRBV13 combines with J gene TRBJ1-2, with D maybe TRBD1 (6 bases). CDR3 length equals 12 residues. The ends were cut back, 7 bases at V and 7 bases at J, with 13 bases in the middle. CDR1 and CDR2 from the germline V gene are PRHDT and FYEKMQ (reference sequence). CDR3 nucleotides: TGTGCCAGCACGCGGGGGGGCCTTGGCTACACCTTC. This encodes CASTRGGLGYTF.

The rearrangement joins TRBV7-9 to TRBJ2-3; D is uncertain. This CDR3 has 14 residues. V dropped 4 bases and J dropped 2 bases, with 10 bases sitting between them. Per the germline V gene, CDR1 is SEHNR and CDR2 is FQNEAQ (reference sequence). The CDR3 DNA sequence: TGTGCCAGCAGCTCGTCAACAGACACAGATACGCAGTATTTT. Protein product: CASSSSTDTDTQYF.

The chain has TRBV7-6 and TRBJ2-7; TRBD1 agrees at 12 bases. The V gene's germline CDR1 is SGHVS and CDR2 FNYEAQ. The CDR3 runs to 17 residues. V gave up 5 bases and J gave up 6 bases; unmatched junction bases: 14. CDR3 in DNA: TGTGCCAGCAGCGCTAGGACCGGGACAGGGGGCTCATCCGAGCAGTACTTC. Translated: CASSARTGTGGSSEQYF.

The J gene is TRBJ2-7, the V gene TRBV10-2; D is uncertain. The ends were cut back, 0 bases at V and 2 bases at J, with 14 bases in the middle. CDR1 WSHSY and CDR2 SAAADI come from the germline V gene. This CDR3 has 16 residues. CDR3 loop: CASSESPWPRTYEQYF. The CDR3 region has the DNA TGCGCCAGCAGTGAGTCCCCTTGGCCCAGAACCTACGAGCAGTACTTC.

The V gene is TRBV7-6, the J gene TRBJ2-2; 9 bases align to TRBD2. The CDR3 loop spans 18 amino acids. V shed 1 base, J shed 4 bases, and the junction held 10 bases outside the gene matches. The germline gives CDR1 SGHVS, CDR2 FNYEAQ. CDR3 nucleotides: TGTGCCAGCAGCTTAGATGTTGGGCTAGCGGGACTCACCGGGGAGCTGTTTTTT. Its protein is CASSLDVGLAGLTGELFF.

The chain couples TRBV2 to TRBJ2-7, with TRBD2 identical over 10 bases. CDR1 is SNHLY, CDR2 FYNNEI, per germline. J was trimmed by 5 bases and V by 7 bases; bases with no gene match: 8. CDR3 length: 14 residues. CDR3 nucleotides: TGTGCCAGCATCGAGCGGGAGGGGAAACACGAGCAGTACTTC. Protein product: CASIEREGKHEQYF.

The V and J genes are TRBV25-1 and TRBJ1-4; D remains unclear. There are 15 residues in the CDR3. V lost 6 bases and J lost 5, with 16 bases in between. Germline V gene lookup returns CDR1 MGHDK and CDR2 SYGVNS. This chain's CDR3 is CASRETAAPNEKLFF. The CDR3 DNA follows: TGTGCCAGCAGGGAGACTGCGGCTCCCAATGAAAAACTGTTTTTT.

The chain uses TRBV5-1 and TRBJ1-1, with D possibly matching TRBD1 (6 bases). The CDR3 extends over 15 amino acids. Trimming took 2 bases from V and 2 from J, leaving 13 bases between them. CDR1 and CDR2 (germline): SGHRS, YFSETQ. This chain's CDR3 is CASSLAQGPNTEAFF. CDR3 in DNA: TGCGCCAGCAGCTTAGCTCAGGGGCCCAACACTGAAGCTTTCTTT.

The chain recombines TRBV29-1 with TRBJ2-1; 12 bases line up with TRBD1. The V segment lost 2 bases and the J segment 9 bases; nucleotides outside the gene matches: 5. This CDR3 has 14 amino acids. Germline assignment: CDR1 SQVTM and CDR2 ANQGSEA. The CDR3 loop is CSVERDRGLAEQFF. The CDR3 nucleotides are TGCAGCGTTGAACGGGACAGGGGGCTCGCTGAGCAGTTCTTC.

The V and J genes are TRBV6-1 and TRBJ2-7; D is uncertain. Trimming pared 3 bases from V and 4 bases from J, leaving 10 bases between. Germline CDR1 reads MNHNS; CDR2 reads SASEGT. This CDR3 spans 13 amino acids. The CDR3 coding sequence is TGTGCCAGCAGTGACGGTACTTTATACGAGCAGTACTTC. Translating it yields CASSDGTLYEQYF.

V is TRBV11-3 and J is TRBJ2-3, with a possible D match to TRBD2 (5 bases). The CDR3 contains 12 residues. Germline values: CDR1 SGHNT, CDR2 YENEEA. The V end lost 0 bases, the J end lost 15 bases, and 13 bases lay between the germline ends. In DNA, the CDR3 is TGTGCCAGCAGCTTAGATGTGGGAGTGCGATATTTT. This translates into CASSLDVGVRYF.

This sequence joins TRBV5-6 and TRBJ1-1; TRBD1 is a possible D gene (5 bases). Per the germline V gene, CDR1 is SGHDT and CDR2 is YYEEEE. Between the trimmed V and J ends, which lost 0 bases and 7 bases, there was a span of 13 bases. CDR3 size: 14 residues. CDR3 sequence (DNA): TGTGCCAGCAGCTTGGCCTCAGGGTTCGATGAAGCTTTCTTT. Its translation: CASSLASGFDEAFF. Full variable domain (missing parts from reference TRBV5-6 and TRBJ1-1): DAGVTQSPTHLIKTRGQQVTLRCSPKSGHDTVSWYQQALGQGPQFIFQYYEEEERQRGNFPDRFSGHQFPNYSSELNVNALLLGDSALYLCASSLASGFDEAFFGQGTRLTVV.

This chain joins TRBV28 and TRBJ1-2; 7 bases match TRBD1. Germline trimming cut 10 bases from V and 5 bases from J; bases unmatched to any gene: 7. The CDR3 contains 12 residues. Germline V gene lookup returns CDR1 MDHEN and CDR2 SYDVKM. The DNA of the CDR3 is TGTGCCATTGGACAGGTAGCGTATGGCTACACCTTC. It is translated as CAIGQVAYGYTF.

The gene calls are TRBV30 and TRBJ2-1, with a possible D match to TRBD2 (5 bases). Trimming cost V 3 bases and J 10 bases, with 19 bases left between them. Looked up from germline, CDR1 is GTSNPN and CDR2 is SVGIG (reference sequence). This CDR3 has 14 amino acids. This CDR3 is CAWSSGPPPGEQFF. The CDR3 DNA reads as TGTGCCTGGAGCTCCGGGCCCCCGCCGGGGGAGCAGTTCTTC.

This chain joins TRBV11-3 and TRBJ2-5; TRBD2 might be the D (6 bases). V shed 1 base and J shed 2 bases, with 11 bases lying between them. Germline CDR1 reads SGHNT; CDR2 reads YENEEA. CDR3 length: 15 residues. The CDR3: CASSLAGEVQETQYF. CDR3 nucleotide sequence: TGTGCCAGCAGCTTAGCGGGAGAGGTACAAGAGACCCAGTACTTC.